This TCR beta chain was obtained from a study of early T cells in non-severe SARS-CoV-2 infection. Across the whole study: Whole-blood bulk RNA, unsorted, was sequenced, and chains were unpaired.

This clonotype was counted only a few times. The antigen is undetermined. Germline CDR1 and CDR2: MNHNY and SVGAGI (reference sequence). The CDR3 length is 12 residues. The V end was cut by 5 bases, the J end by 8 bases, with 11 bases between. General observations from the study: VDJdb matching favored anti-spike CD8 responses, missing private and CD4 specificities.

TCRdb re-called the 5' RACE reads with MiXCR, one entry per CDR3 protein. The sample has around 80,000 distinct CDR3 sequences, roughly an eighth seen once. What was sequenced was whole blood. This clonotype was obtained from an adult who was a healthcare worker with PCR-confirmed SARS-CoV-2 infection or an uninfected control (not recorded which). V gene TRBV6-6 combines with J gene TRBJ2-3; maybe TRBD1 (5 bases). CDR3 region: CASSPLQGTQYF. The CDR3 bases are TGTGCCAGCAGTCCACTGCAGGGTACGCAGTATTTT.